This T cell receptor (beta chain) is from a study of shared clonotypes between healthy human individuals. Overall study results and limits: What naive subsets generally showed was a larger estimated richness than memory subsets showed. The generation probabilities recorded for non-shared clonotypes fell below those of clonotypes shared by all four donors.

Turning to this clone: Its antigen is as yet unknown.

Profiled with immunoSEQ multiplex PCR; TCRdb holds only in-frame clones, not every one. The table lists about 2,500,000 clones, roughly nine tenths of them singletons. The CDR3 has 13 residues. Germline CDR1 is KGHSH and CDR2 is LQKENI. After removal of 5 bases from V and 9 bases from J, the junction contained 8 bases not matched to a gene. This receptor was identified in a man aged 18-30 years in good health. Sequencing used naive CD4+ T cells sorted from blood. This sample's subset: CD45RA+ positively selected. This chain connects TRBV18 to TRBJ1-2; 8 nucleotides line up with TRBD1. The DNA of the CDR3 is TGTGCCAGCTCAACCCAGGGGGCGGGAAGCTACACCTTC. It yields the protein CASSTQGAGSYTF.